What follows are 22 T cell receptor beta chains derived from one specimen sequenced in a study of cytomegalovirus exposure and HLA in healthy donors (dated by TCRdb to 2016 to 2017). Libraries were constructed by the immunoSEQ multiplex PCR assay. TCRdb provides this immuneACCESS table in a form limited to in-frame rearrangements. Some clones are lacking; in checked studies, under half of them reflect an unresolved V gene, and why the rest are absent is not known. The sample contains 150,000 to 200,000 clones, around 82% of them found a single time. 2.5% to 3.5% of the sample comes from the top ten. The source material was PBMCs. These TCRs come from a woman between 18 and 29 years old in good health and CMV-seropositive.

DNA for the CDR3: TGTGCCAGCAGCTTGATGGTTATTAAGCGGGGGGTCTACGAGCAGTACTTC. Its protein is CASSLMVIKRGVYEQYF. This chain uses TRBV5-4 with TRBJ2-7; 9 bases are a match to TRBD2. The CDR3 totals 17 residues. Trimming took 1 base from V and 3 from J; bases not matched to a gene: 11. Germline CDR1 SGHNT, CDR2 YYREEE (reference sequence).

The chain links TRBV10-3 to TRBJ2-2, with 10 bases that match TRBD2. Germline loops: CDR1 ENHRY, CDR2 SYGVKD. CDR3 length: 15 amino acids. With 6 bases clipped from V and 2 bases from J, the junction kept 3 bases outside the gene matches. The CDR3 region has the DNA TGTGCCATCAGCTTAGCGGGGGGTAACACCGGGGAGCTGTTTTTT. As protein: CAISLAGGNTGELFF.

The CDR3 reads CASSLRAGGRDTQYF. CDR3 sequence (DNA): TGTGCCAGCAGTTTAAGGGCGGGGGGGCGTGATACGCAGTATTTT. The V and J genes are TRBV28 and TRBJ2-3; TRBD2 matches at 9 bases. V gave up 2 bases and J gave up 6 bases; unmatched junction bases: 6. The CDR3 is 15 amino acids. Germline lookup yields CDR1 MDHEN and CDR2 SYDVKM.

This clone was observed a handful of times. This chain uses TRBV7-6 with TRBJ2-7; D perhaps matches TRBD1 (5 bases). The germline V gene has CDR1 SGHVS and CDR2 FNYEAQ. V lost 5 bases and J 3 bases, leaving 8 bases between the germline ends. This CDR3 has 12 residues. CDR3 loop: CASSIDSYEQYF. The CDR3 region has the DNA TGTGCCAGCAGCATTGACAGCTACGAGCAGTACTTC.

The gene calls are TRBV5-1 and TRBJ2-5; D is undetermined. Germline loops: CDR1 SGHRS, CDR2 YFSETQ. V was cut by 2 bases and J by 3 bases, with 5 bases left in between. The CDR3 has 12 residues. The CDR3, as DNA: TGCGCCAGCAGCTTATCCAAAGAGACCCAGTACTTC. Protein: CASSLSKETQYF.

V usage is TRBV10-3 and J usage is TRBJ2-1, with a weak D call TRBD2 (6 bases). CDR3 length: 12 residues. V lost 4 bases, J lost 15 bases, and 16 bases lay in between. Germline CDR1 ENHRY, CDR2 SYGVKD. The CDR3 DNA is TGTGCCATCAGTGGGGACTCACAGTTGTCGTTCTTC. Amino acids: CAISGDSQLSFF.

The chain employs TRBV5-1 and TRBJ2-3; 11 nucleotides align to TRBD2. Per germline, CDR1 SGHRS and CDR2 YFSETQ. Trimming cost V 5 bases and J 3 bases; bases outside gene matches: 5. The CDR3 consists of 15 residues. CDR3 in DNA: TGCGCCAGCAGGTCCACTAGCGGGGGAACAGATACGCAGTATTTT. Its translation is CASRSTSGGTDTQYF.

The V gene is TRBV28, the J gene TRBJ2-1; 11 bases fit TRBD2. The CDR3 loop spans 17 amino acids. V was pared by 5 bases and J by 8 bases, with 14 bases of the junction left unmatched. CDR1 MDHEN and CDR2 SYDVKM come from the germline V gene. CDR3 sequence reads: CASSLLSSSGGYDEQFF. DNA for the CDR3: TGTGCCAGCAGTCTCCTCTCCTCTAGCGGGGGGTATGATGAGCAGTTCTTC.

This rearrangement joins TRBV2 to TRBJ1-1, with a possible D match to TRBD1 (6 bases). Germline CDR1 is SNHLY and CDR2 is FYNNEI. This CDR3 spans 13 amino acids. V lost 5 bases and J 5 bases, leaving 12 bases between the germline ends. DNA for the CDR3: TGTGCCAGCAGTCCACAGGGAAAGACTGAAGCTTTCTTT. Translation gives CASSPQGKTEAFF.

CDR3 sequence (DNA): TGCGCCAGCAGCCGGAACCCGGGGGGGCCAGATACGCAGTATTTT. It specifies CASSRNPGGPDTQYF. V is TRBV5-1 and J is TRBJ2-3; 8 bases are shared with TRBD2. The V gene's germline CDR1 is SGHRS and CDR2 YFSETQ. The CDR3 is made up of 15 amino acids. Trimming removed 4 bases from V and 4 bases from J; junction bases left unmatched: 8.

CDR3 sequence (DNA): TGTGCCAGCAGTGAAGATTTGGGGGCATTGAACACCGGGGAGCTGTTTTTT. It codes for CASSEDLGALNTGELFF. The chain joins TRBV2 to TRBJ2-2; D is perhaps TRBD1 (6 bases). Trimming pared 1 base from V and 1 base from J, leaving 13 bases between. Germline assignment: CDR1 SNHLY and CDR2 FYNNEI. This CDR3 is 17 amino acids long.

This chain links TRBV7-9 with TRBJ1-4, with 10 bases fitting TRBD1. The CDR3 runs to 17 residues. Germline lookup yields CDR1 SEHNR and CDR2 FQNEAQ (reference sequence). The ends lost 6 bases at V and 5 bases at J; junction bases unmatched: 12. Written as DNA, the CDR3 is TGTGCCAGCAGACGACAAATGGGGGGACAGGGGAATGAAAAACTGTTTTTT. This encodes CASRRQMGGQGNEKLFF.

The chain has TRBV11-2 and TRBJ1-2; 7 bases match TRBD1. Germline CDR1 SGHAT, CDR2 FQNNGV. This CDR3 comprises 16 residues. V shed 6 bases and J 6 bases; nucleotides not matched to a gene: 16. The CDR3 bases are TGTGCCAGCAGACCCGGACAGGACGGGGGCTATAATGGCTACACCTTC. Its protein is CASRPGQDGGYNGYTF.

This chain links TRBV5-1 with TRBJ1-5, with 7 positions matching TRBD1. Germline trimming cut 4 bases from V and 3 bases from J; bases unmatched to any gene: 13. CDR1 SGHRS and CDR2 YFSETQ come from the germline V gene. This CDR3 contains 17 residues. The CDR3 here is CASSISTDRENNQPQHF. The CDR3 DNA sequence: TGCGCCAGCAGCATCTCCACAGACAGGGAAAACAATCAGCCCCAGCATTTT.

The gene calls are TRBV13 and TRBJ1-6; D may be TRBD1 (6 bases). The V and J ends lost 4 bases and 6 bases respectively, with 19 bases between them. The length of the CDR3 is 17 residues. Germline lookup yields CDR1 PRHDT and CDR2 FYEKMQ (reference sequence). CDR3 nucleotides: TGTGCCAGCAGCTCACAACAGGGCGTCCAACTTAATTCACCCCTCCACTTT. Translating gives CASSSQQGVQLNSPLHF.

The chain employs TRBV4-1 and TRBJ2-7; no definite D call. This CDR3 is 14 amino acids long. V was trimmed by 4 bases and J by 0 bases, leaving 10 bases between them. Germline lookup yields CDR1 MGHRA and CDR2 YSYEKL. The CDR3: CASSPQVDSYEQYF. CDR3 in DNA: TGCGCCAGCAGCCCCCAGGTAGACTCCTACGAGCAGTACTTC.

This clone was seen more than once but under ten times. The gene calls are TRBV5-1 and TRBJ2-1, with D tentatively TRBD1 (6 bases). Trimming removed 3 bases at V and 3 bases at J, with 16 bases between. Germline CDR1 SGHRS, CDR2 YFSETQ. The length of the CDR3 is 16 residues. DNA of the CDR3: TGCGCCAGCAGCTCAACAGGGTCCGGAGACTACAATGAGCAGTTCTTC. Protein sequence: CASSSTGSGDYNEQFF.

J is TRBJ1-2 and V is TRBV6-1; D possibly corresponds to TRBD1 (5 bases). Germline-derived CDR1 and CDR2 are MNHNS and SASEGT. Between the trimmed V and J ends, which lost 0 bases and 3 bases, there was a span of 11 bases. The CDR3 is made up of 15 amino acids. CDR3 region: CASSEALGRDYGYTF. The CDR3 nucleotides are TGTGCCAGCAGTGAAGCGCTCGGCAGGGACTATGGCTACACCTTC.

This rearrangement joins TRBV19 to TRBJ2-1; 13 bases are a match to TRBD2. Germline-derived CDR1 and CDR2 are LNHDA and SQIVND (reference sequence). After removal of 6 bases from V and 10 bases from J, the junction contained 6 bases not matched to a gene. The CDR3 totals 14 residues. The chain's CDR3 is CASRPGLAGAEQFF. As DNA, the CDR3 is TGTGCCAGTAGGCCTGGACTAGCGGGGGCAGAGCAGTTCTTC. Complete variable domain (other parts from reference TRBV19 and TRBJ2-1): DGGITQSPKYLFRKEGQNVTLSCEQNLNHDAMYWYRQDPGQGLRLIYYSQIVNDFQKGDIAEGYSVSREKKESFPLTVTSAQKNPTAFYLCASRPGLAGAEQFFGPGTRLTVL.

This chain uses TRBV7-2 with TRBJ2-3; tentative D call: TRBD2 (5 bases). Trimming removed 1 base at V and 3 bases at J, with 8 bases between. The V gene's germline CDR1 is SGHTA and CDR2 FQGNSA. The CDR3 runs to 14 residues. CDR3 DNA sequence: TGTGCCAGCAGCTTAGGTAGCGTGACAGATACGCAGTATTTT. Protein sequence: CASSLGSVTDTQYF. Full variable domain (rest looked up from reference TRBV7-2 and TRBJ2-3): GAGVSQSPSNKVTEKGKDVELRCDPISGHTALYWYRQSLGQGLEFLIYFQGNSAPDKSGLPSDRFSAERTGGSVSTLTIQRTQQEDSAVYLCASSLGSVTDTQYFGPGTRLTVL.

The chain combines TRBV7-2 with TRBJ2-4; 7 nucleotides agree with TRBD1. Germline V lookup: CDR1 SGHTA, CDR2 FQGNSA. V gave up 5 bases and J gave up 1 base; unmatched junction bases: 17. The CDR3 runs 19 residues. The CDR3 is CASSVQGLGISAAKNIQYF. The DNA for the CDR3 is TGTGCCAGCAGCGTACAGGGGTTGGGAATCTCAGCGGCCAAAAACATTCAGTACTTC. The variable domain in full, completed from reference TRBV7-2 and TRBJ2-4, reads GAGVSQSPSNKVTEKGKDVELRCDPISGHTALYWYRQSLGQGLEFLIYFQGNSAPDKSGLPSDRFSAERTGGSVSTLTIQRTQQEDSAVYLCASSVQGLGISAAKNIQYFGAGTRLSVL.

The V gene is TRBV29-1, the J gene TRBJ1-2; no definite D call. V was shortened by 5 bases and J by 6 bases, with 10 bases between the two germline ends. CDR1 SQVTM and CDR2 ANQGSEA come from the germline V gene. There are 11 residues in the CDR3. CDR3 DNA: TGCAGCGTTTCCCACAGAAATGGCTACACCTTC. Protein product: CSVSHRNGYTF. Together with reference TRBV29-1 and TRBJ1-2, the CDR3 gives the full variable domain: SAVISQKPSRDICQRGTSLTIQCQVDSQVTMMFWYRQQPGQSLTLIATANQGSEATYESGFVIDKFPISRPNLTFSTLTVSNMSPEDSSIYLCSVSHRNGYTFGSGTRLTVV.